These 22 T cell receptor beta chains share one sample of origin, sequenced in a study of T cells after yellow fever vaccination. TCRdb called the 5' RACE reads again in MiXCR, with one record for every CDR3 protein. This sample carries 510,000 or so distinct CDR3 sequences, 15% to 20% of them seen once, and the ten largest clones take around 15%. Sequenced here: PBMCs, sampled 15 days after the yellow fever booster vaccination. Every receptor here comes from a man younger than 45 who received the YFV17D yellow fever vaccine.

This clonotype was observed a handful of times. The chain is built from TRBV3-1 and TRBJ2-1, with 13 nucleotides matching TRBD2. This CDR3 region has 16 residues. Germline V lookup: CDR1 LGHDT, CDR2 YNNKEL (reference sequence). V lost 1 base to trimming and J lost 7 bases; unmatched junction nucleotides: 4. CDR3 sequence (DNA): TGTGCCAGCAGCCAAGGAGGACTAGCGGGAGAGAATGAGCAGTTCTTC. It translates to CASSQGGLAGENEQFF.

J is TRBJ2-2 and V is TRBV4-2, with D perhaps matching TRBD1 (6 bases). V was pared by 1 base and J by 6 bases, with 6 bases between. This CDR3 region has 13 residues. Germline CDR1 reads LGHNA; CDR2 reads YNFKEQ. The CDR3 region has the DNA TGTGCCAGCAGCCAAGGGGGGCCCGGGGAGCTGTTTTTT. Its translation is CASSQGGPGELFF.

Only a few counts were recorded for this clonotype. The chain has TRBV12-3 or TRBV12-4 and TRBJ2-7; the D gene is possibly TRBD2 (6 bases). Trimming took off 6 bases at V and 3 bases at J, with 15 bases between the two ends. The CDR3 consists of 14 residues. CDR3 bases: TGTGCCAGCAGACAGACCGGGAGCCACTACGAGCAGTACTTC. This translates into CASRQTGSHYEQYF.

In this sample, this clonotype turned up a few times. This rearrangement joins TRBV15 to TRBJ1-1; D not certain. The V end lost 5 bases, the J end lost 5 bases, and 18 bases lay between the germline ends. This CDR3 is built from 15 residues. CDR1 LNHNV and CDR2 YYDKDF come from the germline V gene (reference sequence). CDR3 nucleotide sequence: TGTGCCACCAGCCGCAGGCAAGGGATGGGAACTGAAGCTTTCTTT. As protein: CATSRRQGMGTEAFF.

This clonotype has just a few counts. The chain recombines TRBV7-2 with TRBJ2-7, with 8 bases identical to TRBD1. V trimming: 5 bases; J trimming: 2 bases; junction bases outside the gene matches: 5. Germline values: CDR1 SGHTA, CDR2 FQGNSA. The CDR3 consists of 14 residues. The CDR3: CASSTRTGPYEQYF. CDR3 DNA sequence: TGTGCCAGCAGCACCCGGACAGGGCCCTACGAGCAGTACTTC.

The chain employs TRBV3-1 and TRBJ2-7; no reliable D call. This CDR3 is built from 13 residues. Per germline, CDR1 LGHDT and CDR2 YNNKEL (reference sequence). Between the trimmed V and J ends, which lost 1 base and 3 bases, there was a span of 7 bases. The CDR3 sequence is CASSQALDYEQYF. The CDR3 DNA is TGTGCCAGCAGCCAAGCTCTTGACTACGAGCAGTACTTC.

The chain recombines TRBV10-3 with TRBJ2-7; D is unresolved. The ends were cut back, 3 bases at V and 4 bases at J, with 13 bases in the middle. Per germline, CDR1 ENHRY and CDR2 SYGVKD. This CDR3 has 14 residues. The CDR3, as DNA: TGTGCCATCAGTGAACCCAGCATTGGATACGAGCAGTACTTC. This gives the protein CAISEPSIGYEQYF.

This chain links TRBV18 with TRBJ1-4, with D possibly matching TRBD1 (6 bases). V dropped 1 base and J dropped 4 bases, with 13 bases sitting between them. The CDR3 is made up of 16 amino acids. Germline-derived CDR1 and CDR2 are KGHSH and LQKENI. DNA of the CDR3: TGTGCCAGCTCACCACGGGGGACACCAATTAATGAAAAACTGTTTTTT. Protein: CASSPRGTPINEKLFF.

CDR3 amino acids: CASSLTYVHEQFF. CDR3 nucleotide sequence: TGTGCCAGCAGCTTGACCTACGTTCATGAGCAGTTCTTC. The rearrangement joins TRBV11-2 to TRBJ2-1; D uncertain. The V end lost 3 bases, the J end lost 8 bases, and 11 bases lay between the germline ends. The CDR3 loop spans 13 amino acids. CDR1 and CDR2 from the germline V gene are SGHAT and FQNNGV. Complete variable domain (other parts from reference TRBV11-2 and TRBJ2-1): EAGVAQSPRYKIIEKRQSVAFWCNPISGHATLYWYQQILGQGPKLLIQFQNNGVVDDSQLPKDRFSAERLKGVDSTLKIQPAKLEDSAVYLCASSLTYVHEQFFGPGTRLTVL.

The chain carries TRBV7-2 and TRBJ1-1; TRBD1 is a possible D gene (6 bases). V gave up 5 bases and J gave up 0 bases, with 13 bases separating them. Per the germline V gene, CDR1 is SGHTA and CDR2 is FQGNSA. This CDR3 region has 15 residues. The CDR3 bases are TGTGCCAGCAGCCCAAGGGGGAACCTGAACACTGAAGCTTTCTTT. Amino acids: CASSPRGNLNTEAFF.

The CDR3 loop reads CSAIGTGRSTGELFF. The CDR3 DNA is TGCAGTGCCATAGGGACAGGGCGGTCAACCGGGGAGCTGTTTTTT. V is TRBV20-1 and J is TRBJ2-2; 9 nucleotides match TRBD1. The CDR3 consists of 15 residues. The V gene's germline CDR1 is DFQATT and CDR2 SNEGSKA (reference sequence). V lost 6 bases to trimming and J lost 5 bases; unmatched junction nucleotides: 10.

This clonotype has a handful of counts. The chain combines TRBV6-1 with TRBJ2-7; TRBD2 aligns across 8 bases. With V trimmed by 8 bases and J by 4 bases, 7 bases remained unmatched. The CDR3 has 13 residues. Per germline, CDR1 MNHNS and CDR2 SASEGT. CDR3 residues: CASLSGKGYEQYF. The DNA for the CDR3 is TGTGCCAGCCTTAGCGGGAAGGGATACGAGCAGTACTTC.

This chain uses TRBV3-1 with TRBJ2-3, with TRBD2 as a possible D gene (6 bases). The CDR3 is 14 amino acids. CDR1 is LGHDT and CDR2 is YNNKEL in the germline V gene (reference sequence). Trimming left V 3 bases short and J 6 bases short, with 13 bases between. As DNA, the CDR3 is TGTGCCAGCAGCCAGCGGGGCGGGGAGGATACGCAGTATTTT. The encoded protein is CASSQRGGEDTQYF.

This clonotype was seen a handful of times. CDR3 DNA sequence: TGTGCCACCACCTATACTAGCGGAGGGGGACCCGGGGAGCTGTTTTTT. Protein product: CATTYTSGGGPGELFF. J is TRBJ2-2 and V is TRBV15; 8 nucleotides match TRBD2. The CDR3 is made up of 16 amino acids. The V and J ends lost 7 bases and 6 bases, in that order; junction bases with no gene match: 13. Germline CDR1 LNHNV, CDR2 YYDKDF (reference sequence).

This clonotype has more than one count but fewer than ten. The rearrangement uses TRBV20-1 and TRBJ1-1; TRBD1 matches 7 bases. Germline lookup yields CDR1 DFQATT and CDR2 SNEGSKA (reference sequence). The CDR3 consists of 14 residues. The trim removed 0 bases at V and 5 bases at J, leaving 6 bases unmatched. CDR3 coding DNA: TGCAGTGCTAGAGACGGCAGGGGGGGGACTGAAGCTTTCTTT. The encoded protein is CSARDGRGGTEAFF.

The chain links TRBV6-5 to TRBJ1-1, with 7 bases fitting TRBD1. CDR1 and CDR2 from the germline V gene are MNHEY and SVGAGI. Trimming removed 9 bases from V and 7 bases from J; junction bases left unmatched: 8. The CDR3 loop spans 12 amino acids. CDR3 residues: CASRDSKHEAFF. DNA of the CDR3: TGTGCCAGTCGGGACAGTAAGCATGAAGCTTTCTTT.

V usage is TRBV12-3 or TRBV12-4 and J usage is TRBJ2-1; D remains ambiguous. Trimming pared 0 bases from V and 10 bases from J, leaving 10 bases between. The CDR3 is 13 amino acids. The DNA for the CDR3 is TGTGCCAGCAGTTTAGCATACGGCGCAGAGCAGTTCTTC. Its protein is CASSLAYGAEQFF.

The table lists this clonotype with many counts. The V gene is TRBV5-1, the J gene TRBJ2-1; possibly TRBD1 for D (5 bases). V was cut by 0 bases and J by 7 bases, with 8 bases left in between. Germline V gene data show CDR1 as SGHRS and CDR2 as YFSETQ. CDR3 length: 13 amino acids. The DNA for the CDR3 is TGCGCCAGCAGCTTGGCCGCAGGGAATGAGCAGTTCTTC. Protein sequence: CASSLAAGNEQFF.

This clonotype showed up just a few times. The chain uses TRBV5-1 and TRBJ2-5, with 7 bases matching TRBD1. The junction had 5 bases not matched to a gene; V was cut back by 4 bases and J by 5 bases. Germline CDR1 SGHRS, CDR2 YFSETQ. CDR3 size: 13 residues. The CDR3 DNA is TGCGCCAGCAGCCGACAACAGGGGGAGACCCAGTACTTC. This gives the protein CASSRQQGETQYF.

This clonotype was picked up a small number of times. This chain uses TRBV6-2 or TRBV6-3 with TRBJ2-6; D may be TRBD1 (5 bases). The germline V gene has CDR1 MNHEY and CDR2 SVGEGT. The CDR3 spans 16 residues. V lost 4 bases and J lost 0, with 10 bases in between. The CDR3 is CASSLQARSGANVLTF. CDR3 nucleotide sequence: TGTGCCAGCAGTTTACAGGCTCGCTCTGGGGCCAACGTCCTGACTTTC.

This clonotype was observed a handful of times. This chain connects TRBV20-1 to TRBJ2-7; D remains ambiguous. CDR1 and CDR2 (germline): DFQATT, SNEGSKA (reference sequence). V lost 3 bases and J lost 3, with 15 bases in between. The CDR3 has 14 amino acids. This CDR3 reads CSARGRTAHYEQYF. In nucleotides, the CDR3 is TGCAGTGCTAGGGGTCGGACGGCCCACTACGAGCAGTACTTC.

In this sample, this clonotype turned up a few times. The chain links TRBV7-8 to TRBJ1-1, with 9 bases lining up with TRBD1. This CDR3 is built from 15 residues. Trimming at V came to 1 base and at J to 5 bases, leaving 5 bases not matched to a gene. The germline V gene has CDR1 SGHVS and CDR2 FQNEAQ. In nucleotides, the CDR3 is TGTGCCAGCAGCTTAGTTACAGGGGGCGGAACTGAAGCTTTCTTT. Translated, it gives CASSLVTGGGTEAFF.